The sequence of this T cell receptor beta chain was determined in a study of cytomegalovirus exposure and HLA in healthy donors. This CDR3 spans 15 amino acids. The germline V gene encodes CDR1 SGHVS and CDR2 FQNEAQ. The germline V and J ends were trimmed by 3 bases and 5 bases, with 16 bases remaining between them. General study points: The Asian-associated ancestry cluster reportedly had fewer N-insertions than the 666-donor mean in a later analysis. An apparent linkage of common viral pathogens to several of the most significant clusters emerged in a later analysis. In vitro assays verified that three CMV-associated chains recognized CMV antigens specifically. Most TCR beta V segments were productive about 87% or about 30% of the time in an earlier analysis.

A word on this clone: The antigen is unknown.

The PCR contained 60 Vbeta and 13 Jbeta primers. TCRdb's table, derived via immunoSEQ multiplex PCR, lists solely in-frame clones and lacks some. The sample has about 190,000 clones, around 80% seen once. The genes are TRBV7-8 and TRBJ2-5; D perhaps matches TRBD2 (6 bases). The clonotype originates from a man between 18 and 35 years old in good health and CMV-seronegative. Source material: PBMCs. In DNA, the CDR3 is TGTGCCAGCAGCTTGGACACCTCCCGGGGGGAGACCCAGTACTTC. Residues: CASSLDTSRGETQYF.